This section outlines one T cell receptor beta chain sequence together with its context. Its cognate antigen is unknown. RNA, once extracted, was reverse transcribed into cDNA for use as the sequencing template. Produced via immunoSEQ multiplex PCR; TCRdb's table is partial and in-frame only. This table holds approximately 58,000 clones, around 40% found once. The sample is drawn from a study of CD8+ T cells in alopecia areata. Study-wide points: It was less clear whether patients shared TCRs than it was in mice, possibly because of HLA. Among the cells sequenced in scalp samples are also the resident alphabeta T cells of normal skin. Lesional scalp, notably in alopecia totalis/universalis, had clonality above that of normal scalp.

CD4+ and CD8+ T cells were sorted from PBMCs stained for CD3, CD4 and CD8. CDR3 length: 11 residues. V dropped 3 bases and J dropped 6 bases, with 6 bases sitting between them. Germline CDR1 is ENHRY and CDR2 is SYGVKD. The TCR comes from a human donor with alopecia areata. Sequencing input: NKG2D-low CD8+ T cells sorted from blood. The chain joins TRBV10-3 to TRBJ2-7; no clear D gene. CDR3 DNA sequence: TGTGCCATCAGTGAAGGCGTCGAGCAGTACTTC. Translating it yields CAISEGVEQYF.